The TCR beta chain under discussion was sequenced for a study of OX40 agonist ivuxolimab in advanced cancers. Assay: immunoSEQ multiplex PCR; the TCRdb copy retains only in-frame clones and omits some. The sample shows around 80,000 clones, over 75% of them seen only once. The germline gives CDR1 MNHEY, CDR2 SVGAGI. V was pared by 0 bases and J by 9 bases, with 6 bases between. The CDR3 covers 12 residues. This chain uses TRBV6-5 with TRBJ1-5; a possible D gene is TRBD1 (5 bases). This receptor was taken from an adult with an advanced solid tumor such as melanoma, head and neck, liver or kidney cancer. The sample in question was CD4+ or CD8+ T cells sorted from blood, obtained in a trial of the OX40 agonist ivuxolimab. The CDR3 here is CASSYSGGPQHF. CDR3 coding DNA: TGTGCCAGCAGTTACTCGGGGGGGCCCCAGCATTTT.